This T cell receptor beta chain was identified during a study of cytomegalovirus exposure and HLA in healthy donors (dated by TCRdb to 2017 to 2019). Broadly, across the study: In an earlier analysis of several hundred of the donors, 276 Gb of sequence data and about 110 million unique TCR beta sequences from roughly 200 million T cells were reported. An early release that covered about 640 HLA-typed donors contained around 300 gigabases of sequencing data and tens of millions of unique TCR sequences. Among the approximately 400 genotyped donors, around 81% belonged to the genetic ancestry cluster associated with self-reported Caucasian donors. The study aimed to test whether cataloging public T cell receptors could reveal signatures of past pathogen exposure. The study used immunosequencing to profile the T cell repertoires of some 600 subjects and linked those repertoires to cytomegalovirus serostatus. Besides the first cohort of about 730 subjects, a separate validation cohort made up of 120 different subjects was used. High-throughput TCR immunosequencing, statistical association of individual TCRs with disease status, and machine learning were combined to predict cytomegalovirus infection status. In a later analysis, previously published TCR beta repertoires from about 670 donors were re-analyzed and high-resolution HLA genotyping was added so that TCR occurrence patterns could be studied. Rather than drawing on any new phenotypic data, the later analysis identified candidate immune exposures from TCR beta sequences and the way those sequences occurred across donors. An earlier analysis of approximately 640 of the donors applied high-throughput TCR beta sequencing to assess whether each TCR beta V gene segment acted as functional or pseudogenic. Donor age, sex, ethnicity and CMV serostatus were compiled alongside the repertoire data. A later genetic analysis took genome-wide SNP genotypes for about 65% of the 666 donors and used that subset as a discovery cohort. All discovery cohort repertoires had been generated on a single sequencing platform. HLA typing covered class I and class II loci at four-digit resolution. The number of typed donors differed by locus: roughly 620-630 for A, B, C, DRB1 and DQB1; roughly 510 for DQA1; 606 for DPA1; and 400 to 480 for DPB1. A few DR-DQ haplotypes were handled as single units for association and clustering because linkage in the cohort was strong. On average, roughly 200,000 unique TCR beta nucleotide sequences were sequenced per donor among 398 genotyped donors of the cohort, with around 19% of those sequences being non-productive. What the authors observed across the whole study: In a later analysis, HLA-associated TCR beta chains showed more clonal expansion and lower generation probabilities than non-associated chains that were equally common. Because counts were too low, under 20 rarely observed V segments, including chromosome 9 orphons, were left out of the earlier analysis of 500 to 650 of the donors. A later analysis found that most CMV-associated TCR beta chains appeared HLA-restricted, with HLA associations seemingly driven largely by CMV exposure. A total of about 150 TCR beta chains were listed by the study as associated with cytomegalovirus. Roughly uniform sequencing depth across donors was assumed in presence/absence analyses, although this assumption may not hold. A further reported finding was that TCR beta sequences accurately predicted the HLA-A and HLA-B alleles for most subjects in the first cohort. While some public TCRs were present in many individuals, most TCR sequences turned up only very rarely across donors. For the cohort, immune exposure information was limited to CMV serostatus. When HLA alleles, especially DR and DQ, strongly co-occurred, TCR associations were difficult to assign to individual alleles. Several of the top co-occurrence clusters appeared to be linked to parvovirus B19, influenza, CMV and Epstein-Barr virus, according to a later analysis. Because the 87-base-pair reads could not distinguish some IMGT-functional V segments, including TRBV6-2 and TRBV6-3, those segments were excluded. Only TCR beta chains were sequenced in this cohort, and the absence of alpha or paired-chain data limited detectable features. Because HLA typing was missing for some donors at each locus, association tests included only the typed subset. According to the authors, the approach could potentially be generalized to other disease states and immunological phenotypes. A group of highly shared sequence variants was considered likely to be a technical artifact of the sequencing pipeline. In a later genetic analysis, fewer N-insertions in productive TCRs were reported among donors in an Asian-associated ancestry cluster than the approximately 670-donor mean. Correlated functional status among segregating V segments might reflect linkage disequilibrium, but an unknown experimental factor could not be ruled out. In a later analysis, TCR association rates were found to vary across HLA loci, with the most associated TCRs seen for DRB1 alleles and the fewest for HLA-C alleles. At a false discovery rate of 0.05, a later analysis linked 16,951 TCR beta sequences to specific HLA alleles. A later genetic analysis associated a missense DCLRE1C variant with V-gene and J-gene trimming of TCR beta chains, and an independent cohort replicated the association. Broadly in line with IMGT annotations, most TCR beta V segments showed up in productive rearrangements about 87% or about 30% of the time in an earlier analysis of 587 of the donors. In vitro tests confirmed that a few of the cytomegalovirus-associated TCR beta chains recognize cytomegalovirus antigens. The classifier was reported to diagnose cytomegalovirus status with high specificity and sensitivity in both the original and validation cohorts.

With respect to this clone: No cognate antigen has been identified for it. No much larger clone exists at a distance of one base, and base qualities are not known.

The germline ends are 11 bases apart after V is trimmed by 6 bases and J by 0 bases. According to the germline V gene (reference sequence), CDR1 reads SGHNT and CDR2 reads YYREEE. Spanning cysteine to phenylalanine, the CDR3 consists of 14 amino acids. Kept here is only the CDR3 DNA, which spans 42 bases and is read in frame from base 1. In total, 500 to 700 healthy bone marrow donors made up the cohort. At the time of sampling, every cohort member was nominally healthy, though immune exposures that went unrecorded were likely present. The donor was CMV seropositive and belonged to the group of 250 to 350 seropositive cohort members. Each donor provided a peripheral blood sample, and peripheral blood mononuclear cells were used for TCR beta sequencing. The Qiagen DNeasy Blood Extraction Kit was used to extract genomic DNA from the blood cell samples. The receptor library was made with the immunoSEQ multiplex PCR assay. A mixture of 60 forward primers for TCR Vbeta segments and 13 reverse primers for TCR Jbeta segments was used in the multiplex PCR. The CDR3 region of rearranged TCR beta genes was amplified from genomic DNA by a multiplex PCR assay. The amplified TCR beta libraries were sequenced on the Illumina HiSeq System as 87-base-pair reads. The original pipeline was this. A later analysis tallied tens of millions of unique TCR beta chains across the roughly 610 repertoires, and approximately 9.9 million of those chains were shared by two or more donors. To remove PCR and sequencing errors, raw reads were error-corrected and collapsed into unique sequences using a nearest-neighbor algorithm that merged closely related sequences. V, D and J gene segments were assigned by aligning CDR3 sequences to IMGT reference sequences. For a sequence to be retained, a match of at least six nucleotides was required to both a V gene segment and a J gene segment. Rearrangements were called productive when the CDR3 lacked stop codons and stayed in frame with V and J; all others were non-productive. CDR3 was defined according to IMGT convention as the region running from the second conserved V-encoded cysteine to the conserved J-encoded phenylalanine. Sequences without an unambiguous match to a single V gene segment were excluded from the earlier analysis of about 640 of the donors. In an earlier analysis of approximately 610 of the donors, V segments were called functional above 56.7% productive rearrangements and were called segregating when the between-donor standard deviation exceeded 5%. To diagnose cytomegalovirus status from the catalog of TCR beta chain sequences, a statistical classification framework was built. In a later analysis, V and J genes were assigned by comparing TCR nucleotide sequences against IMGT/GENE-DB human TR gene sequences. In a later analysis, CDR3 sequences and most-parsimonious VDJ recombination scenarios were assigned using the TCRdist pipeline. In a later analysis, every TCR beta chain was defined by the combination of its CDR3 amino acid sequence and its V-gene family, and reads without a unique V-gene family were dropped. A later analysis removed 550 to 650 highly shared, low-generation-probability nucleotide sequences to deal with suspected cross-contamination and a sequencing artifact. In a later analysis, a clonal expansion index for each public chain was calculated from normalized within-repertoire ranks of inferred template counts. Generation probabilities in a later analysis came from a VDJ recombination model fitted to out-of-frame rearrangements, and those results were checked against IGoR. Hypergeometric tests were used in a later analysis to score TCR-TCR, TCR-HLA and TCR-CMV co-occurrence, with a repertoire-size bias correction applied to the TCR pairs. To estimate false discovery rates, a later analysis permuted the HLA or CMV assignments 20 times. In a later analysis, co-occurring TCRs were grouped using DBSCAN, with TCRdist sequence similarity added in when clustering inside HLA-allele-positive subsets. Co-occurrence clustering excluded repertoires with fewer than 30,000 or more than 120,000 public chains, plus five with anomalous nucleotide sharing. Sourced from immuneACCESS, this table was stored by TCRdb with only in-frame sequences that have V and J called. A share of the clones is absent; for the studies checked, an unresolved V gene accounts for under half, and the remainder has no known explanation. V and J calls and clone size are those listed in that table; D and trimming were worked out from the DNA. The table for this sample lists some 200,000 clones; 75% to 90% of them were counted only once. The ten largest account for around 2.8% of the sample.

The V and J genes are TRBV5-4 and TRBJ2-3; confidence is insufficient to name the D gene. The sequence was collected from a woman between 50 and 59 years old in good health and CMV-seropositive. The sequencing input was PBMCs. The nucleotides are TGTGCCAGCACCAATCCGAGTAGCACAGATACGCAGTATTTT. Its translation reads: CASTNPSSTDTQYF. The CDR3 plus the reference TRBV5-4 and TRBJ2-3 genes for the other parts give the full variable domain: ETGVTQSPTHLIKTRGQQVTLRCSSQSGHNTVSWYQQALGQGPQFIFQYYREEENGRGNFPPRFSGLQFPNYSSELNVNALELDDSALYLCASTNPSSTDTQYFGPGTRLTVL.